The 8 T cell receptor beta chains given below trace back to one sample, sequenced in a study of T cells of healthy individuals. TCRdb called the 5' RACE reads again in MiXCR, with one record for every CDR3 protein. Among roughly 87,000 distinct CDR3 sequences listed, roughly a sixth were seen once. Every receptor here comes from a human donor in good health.

The rearrangement joins TRBV20-1 to TRBJ2-1, with D tentatively TRBD2 (6 bases). This CDR3 contains 13 residues. Germline V gene lookup returns CDR1 DFQATT and CDR2 SNEGSKA (reference sequence). V was cut by 4 bases and J by 6 bases, with 13 bases left in between. The CDR3 nucleotides are TGCAGTGCTATTAGCGGAGGAAGCAATGAGCAGTTCTTC. It encodes CSAISGGSNEQFF.

This clonotype was counted a few times. This sequence joins TRBV18 and TRBJ2-1; 8 bases line up with TRBD2. This CDR3 region has 15 residues. Germline V gene data show CDR1 as KGHSH and CDR2 as LQKENI. V trimming: 4 bases; J trimming: 2 bases; junction bases outside the gene matches: 4. CDR3 loop: CASSLSGSAYNEQFF. CDR3 DNA sequence: TGTGCCAGCTCACTAAGCGGGAGCGCCTACAATGAGCAGTTCTTC.

The chain joins TRBV5-6 to TRBJ2-1; tentative D call: TRBD2 (7 bases). Germline assignment: CDR1 SGHDT and CDR2 YYEEEE. Trimming took off 5 bases at V and 3 bases at J, with 18 bases between the two ends. This CDR3 contains 16 residues. The CDR3 region has the DNA TGTGCCAGCAGGTCAGCTCGGGGGGCAAACTACAATGAGCAGTTCTTC. Translation: CASRSARGANYNEQFF.

This clonotype was detected only a few times. The chain carries TRBV2 and TRBJ1-5, with a possible D match to TRBD1 (5 bases). Germline CDR1 reads SNHLY; CDR2 reads FYNNEI. V lost 5 bases and J lost 5, with 13 bases in between. The CDR3 loop spans 14 amino acids. DNA for the CDR3: TGTGCCAGCAGTCCCGGGACTTCCGATCAGCCCCAGCATTTT. Protein sequence: CASSPGTSDQPQHF.

The chain joins TRBV7-8 to TRBJ1-4; perhaps TRBD1 as D (5 bases). Deletions cut 3 bases from V and 10 bases from J, with 12 bases between. The CDR3 totals 13 residues. CDR1 and CDR2 (germline): SGHVS, FQNEAQ. The CDR3 protein is CASSLEPRGKLFF. CDR3 DNA: TGTGCCAGCAGCTTGGAACCGAGGGGAAAACTGTTTTTT.

The chain has TRBV7-8 and TRBJ2-7, with D hard to call. The ends were cut back, 2 bases at V and 2 bases at J, with 13 bases in the middle. This CDR3 region has 15 residues. Germline loops: CDR1 SGHVS, CDR2 FQNEAQ. Here the CDR3 DNA reads TGTGCCAGCAGCTTAATGTCTGGGTCCGCCTACGAGCAGTACTTC. Translation gives CASSLMSGSAYEQYF.

The rearrangement uses TRBV28 and TRBJ2-1, with D perhaps TRBD2 (5 bases). CDR3 length equals 17 residues. Germline CDR1 MDHEN, CDR2 SYDVKM. The V gene lost 1 base and the J gene lost 0 bases, with 13 bases spanning the gap. CDR3 in amino acids: CASSLFREPSSYNEQFF. CDR3 in DNA: TGTGCCAGCAGTTTATTTAGGGAGCCGAGCTCCTACAATGAGCAGTTCTTC.

This rearrangement joins TRBV12-3 or TRBV12-4 to TRBJ2-2, with D maybe TRBD2 (6 bases). Between the trimmed V and J ends, which lost 5 bases and 6 bases, there was a span of 19 bases. This CDR3 contains 16 residues. DNA of the CDR3: TGTGCCAGCAGTACCCCAGCGGGCCATCCACCCGGGGAGCTGTTTTTT. Protein sequence: CASSTPAGHPPGELFF.